The 2 T cell receptor beta chains below all came from one sample that was sequenced in a study of T cells in Graves' hyperthyroidism and ophthalmopathy. Amplification targeted TCR beta CDR3 regions from RNA transcripts. First-round RT-PCR with HTBI primers amplified the TCR CDR3 region. TCRdb reanalysed the multiplex PCR reads using MiXCR and keeps one entry per CDR3 protein. This table has 600,000 or so distinct CDR3 sequences, about 45% appearing once. Sequencing was carried out using peripheral blood or thyroid tissue (not recorded which). All receptors derive from a woman aged 18-29 years with Graves' hyperthyroidism.

The V gene is TRBV5-1, the J gene TRBJ2-7; either TRBD1 or TRBD2 may supply D (5 bases each). Trimming removed 5 bases from V and 7 bases from J, with 19 bases in between. This CDR3 region has 14 residues. CDR1 is SGHRS, CDR2 YFSETQ, per germline. DNA for the CDR3: TGCGCCAGCAGTGCCCGGCCTCAGGGCGGGGAGCAGTACTTC. Its protein is CASSARPQGGEQYF.

Remarks on this clonotype: A much larger clone sits a single nucleotide away, making a read error possible. This chain connects TRBV10-3 to TRBJ2-2, with D unclear. The germline gives CDR1 ENHRY, CDR2 SYGVKD. The CDR3 is made up of 13 amino acids. Between the trimmed V and J ends, which lost 2 bases and 2 bases, there was a span of 3 bases. In DNA, the CDR3 is TGTGCCATCAGTGAGACAAACACCGGGGAGCTGTTTTTT. This translates into CAISETNTGELFF.